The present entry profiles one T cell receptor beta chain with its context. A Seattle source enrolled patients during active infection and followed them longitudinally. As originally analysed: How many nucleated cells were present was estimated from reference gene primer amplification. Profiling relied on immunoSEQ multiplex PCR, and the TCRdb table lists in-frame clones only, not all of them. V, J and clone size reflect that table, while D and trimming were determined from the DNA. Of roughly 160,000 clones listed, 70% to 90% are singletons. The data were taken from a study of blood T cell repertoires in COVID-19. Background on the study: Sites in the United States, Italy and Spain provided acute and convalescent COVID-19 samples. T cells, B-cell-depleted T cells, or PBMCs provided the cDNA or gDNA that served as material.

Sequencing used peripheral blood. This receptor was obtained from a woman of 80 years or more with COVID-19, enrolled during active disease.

The CDR3 sequence: CASSSQASGNTEAFF. The DNA of the CDR3 is TGTGCCAGCAGTTCCCAGGCCTCAGGGAACACTGAAGCTTTCTTT. The chain uses TRBV7-2 and TRBJ1-1; D is uncertain. V was pared by 6 bases and J by 1 base, with 15 bases between. CDR1 is SGHTA, CDR2 FQGNSA, per germline. The length of the CDR3 is 15 residues.